This T cell receptor beta chain came from a study of blood T cell repertoires in COVID-19. Profiled with immunoSEQ multiplex PCR; TCRdb holds only in-frame clones, not every one. The sample shows about 60,000 clones, around 76% of them seen only once. CDR3 length: 14 amino acids. CDR1 and CDR2 from the germline V gene are SNHLY and FYNNEI. Trimming left V 4 bases short and J 2 bases short, with 8 bases between. The sequencing sample was made of peripheral blood. The rearrangement links TRBV2 to TRBJ2-2; D gene ambiguous. The sequence was collected from a woman older than 75 with acute or convalescent COVID-19. CDR3 DNA sequence: TGTGCCAGCAGTGTCGTCAGAAACACCGGGGAGCTGTTTTTT. Its translation is CASSVVRNTGELFF. Full variable domain (outside the CDR3, taken from reference TRBV2 and TRBJ2-2): EPEVTQTPSHQVTQMGQEVILRCVPISNHLYFYWYRQILGQKVEFLVSFYNNEISEKSEIFDDQFSVERPDGSNFTLKIRSTKLEDSAMYFCASSVVRNTGELFFGEGSRLTVL.